The next 25 T cell receptor beta chains were all read from a single sample in a study of cytomegalovirus exposure and HLA in healthy donors. The method was immunoSEQ multiplex PCR; TCRdb's version includes in-frame clones alone and lacks a portion of them. The table has 200,000 to 250,000 clones, less than 90% seen once. The sequencing input was PBMCs. Source of these receptors: a young woman in good health and CMV-seronegative.

The CDR3 protein is CASSPGQGPRTSYEQYF. CDR3 nucleotides: TGCGCCAGCAGCCCGGGACAGGGGCCTCGAACCTCCTACGAGCAGTACTTC. The V call is TRBV5-1, the J call TRBJ2-7, with 10 positions matching TRBD1. There are 17 residues in the CDR3. V gave up 4 bases and J gave up 0 bases; unmatched junction bases: 10. CDR1 SGHRS and CDR2 YFSETQ come from the germline V gene.

CDR3 amino acids: CASSQGTPSSYNEQFF. Here the CDR3 DNA reads TGCGCCAGCAGCCAAGGTACCCCAAGCTCCTACAATGAGCAGTTCTTC. The rearrangement uses TRBV4-1 and TRBJ2-1; D is unclear. From germline, CDR1 is MGHRA and CDR2 YSYEKL. CDR3 length: 16 amino acids. The V end lost 1 base, the J end lost 0 bases, and 10 bases lay between the germline ends.

The chain is built from TRBV7-3 and TRBJ2-7; 7 nucleotides align to TRBD1. The CDR3 runs 15 residues. V trimming: 5 bases; J trimming: 1 base; junction bases outside the gene matches: 8. Germline loops: CDR1 SGHTA, CDR2 FQGTGA. CDR3 protein: CASSPAPGQSYEQYF. As DNA, the CDR3 is TGTGCCAGCAGCCCCGCACCGGGACAGTCCTACGAGCAGTACTTC.

This chain links TRBV7-3 with TRBJ1-2; possible D gene TRBD1, 5 bases. Per the germline V gene, CDR1 is SGHTA and CDR2 is FQGTGA. CDR3 length: 16 residues. V was cut by 5 bases and J by 4 bases, with 20 bases left in between. The CDR3 loop is CASSTNGPMGPYGYTF. CDR3 nucleotide sequence: TGTGCCAGCAGCACCAATGGACCCATGGGGCCCTATGGCTACACCTTC.

The genes are TRBV2 and TRBJ1-5; tentatively, D is TRBD1 (5 bases). The V gene's germline CDR1 is SNHLY and CDR2 FYNNEI. V was clipped by 6 bases and J by 1 base, with 10 bases between them. The CDR3 loop spans 14 amino acids. The CDR3 sequence: CASRRQWSNQPQHF. CDR3 DNA: TGTGCCAGCAGGAGACAGTGGAGCAATCAGCCCCAGCATTTT.

DNA of the CDR3: TGTGCCAGCAGTGAAGGCCACACCGGGGAGCTGTTTTTT. Its translation is CASSEGHTGELFF. The chain carries TRBV2 and TRBJ2-2; no clear D gene. With 1 base removed from V and 3 bases from J, the gap between germline ends came to 3 bases. This CDR3 has 13 amino acids. Per the germline V gene, CDR1 is SNHLY and CDR2 is FYNNEI.

DNA of the CDR3: TGTGCCAGCTCCCAGAGGGAGGGGCCGGGGAAGTTCTTC. Protein product: CASSQREGPGKFF. The gene calls are TRBV2 and TRBJ2-1, with 7 bases aligning to TRBD2. The CDR3 length is 13 residues. Trimming cost V 8 bases and J 14 bases; bases outside gene matches: 15. Germline V gene sequence: CDR1 SNHLY, CDR2 FYNNEI.

The chain carries TRBV2 and TRBJ2-1; TRBD2 matches 14 bases. The germline gives CDR1 SNHLY, CDR2 FYNNEI. Germline trimming cut 6 bases from V and 6 bases from J; bases unmatched to any gene: 10. The CDR3 is 17 residues long. In nucleotides, the CDR3 is TGTGCCAGCAGCTACCGACTAGCGGGAGGGGGGGGCAATGAGCAGTTCTTC. Amino acids: CASSYRLAGGGGNEQFF.

The chain recombines TRBV30 with TRBJ2-7; 13 bases are shared with TRBD2. The trim removed 4 bases at V and 3 bases at J, leaving 6 bases unmatched. This CDR3 is 15 amino acids long. Germline CDR1 reads GTSNPN; CDR2 reads SVGIG (reference sequence). The CDR3 DNA reads TGTGCCTGGACCCCCGGACTAGCGGGAGTCTACGAGCAGTACTTC. It specifies CAWTPGLAGVYEQYF.

V usage is TRBV18 and J usage is TRBJ2-2, with unresolved D. The CDR3 contains 15 residues. Trimming cost V 1 base and J 0 bases, with 6 bases left between them. Germline lookup yields CDR1 KGHSH and CDR2 LQKENI. The CDR3 reads CASSPLNANTGELFF. CDR3 coding DNA: TGTGCCAGCTCACCACTGAACGCGAACACCGGGGAGCTGTTTTTT.

This sequence joins TRBV19 and TRBJ2-7; maybe TRBD1 (6 bases). The CDR3 length is 16 residues. Germline loops: CDR1 LNHDA, CDR2 SQIVND (reference sequence). Trimming took off 6 bases at V and 9 bases at J, with 27 bases between the two ends. The chain's CDR3 is CASSRTSGTGTGRQYF. The DNA of the CDR3 is TGTGCCAGTAGCCGCACCTCCGGGACGGGAACAGGGCGGCAGTACTTC.

J is TRBJ2-1 and V is TRBV9, with D perhaps TRBD2 (6 bases). V lost 2 bases, J lost 8 bases, and 11 bases lay in between. The CDR3 has 13 residues. Germline V CDR1 and CDR2: SGDLS, YYNGEE. CDR3 region: CASSVPGSYEQFF. The CDR3 region has the DNA TGTGCCAGCAGCGTCCCCGGGAGCTATGAGCAGTTCTTC.

This clone was counted only a few times. The V call is TRBV5-8, the J call TRBJ1-5; D gene uncertain. Germline loops: CDR1 SGHTS, CDR2 YDEGEE. The CDR3 covers 13 residues. V dropped 0 bases and J dropped 5 bases, with 6 bases sitting between them. The CDR3 region has the DNA TGTGCCAGCAGCTTGGGGTTGGATCAGCCCCAGCATTTT. Translating it yields CASSLGLDQPQHF.

Here the CDR3 DNA reads TGTGCCAGCCTCCAGGGCGACCGGCGCGAAGCTTTCTTT. Its translation: CASLQGDRREAFF. The chain joins TRBV6-6 to TRBJ1-1; a weak D match, TRBD1 (5 bases). Germline lookup yields CDR1 MNHNY and CDR2 SVGAGI (reference sequence). The V gene lost 8 bases and the J gene lost 8 bases, with 18 bases spanning the gap. The CDR3 runs 13 residues.

The chain links TRBV6-5 to TRBJ1-2; 7 bases are shared with TRBD1. J gave up 2 bases and V 6 bases, and 9 bases lay outside the gene matches. Germline CDR1 reads MNHEY; CDR2 reads SVGAGI. This CDR3 has 15 residues. The CDR3 DNA follows: TGTGCCAGCAGCCCCGACAGGGCGCGCAACTATGGCTACACCTTC. The encoded protein is CASSPDRARNYGYTF.

This rearrangement joins TRBV29-1 to TRBJ2-4; D not resolved. In germline, CDR1 is SQVTM, CDR2 ANQGSEA. This CDR3 region has 13 residues. The ends were cut back, 4 bases at V and 6 bases at J, with 13 bases in the middle. CDR3 nucleotide sequence: TGCAGCGTTGTAATTAACAGCTTAAACATTCAGTACTTC. This translates into CSVVINSLNIQYF.

The chain is built from TRBV28 and TRBJ2-7, with 8 bases that match TRBD1. V was pared by 3 bases and J by 6 bases, with 4 bases of the junction left unmatched. This CDR3 has 13 amino acids. Germline values: CDR1 MDHEN, CDR2 SYDVKM. This CDR3 reads CASSFQQGGEQYF. The CDR3 coding sequence is TGTGCCAGCAGTTTTCAACAGGGGGGCGAGCAGTACTTC.

The genes are TRBV4-1 and TRBJ1-2, with D unresolved. The germline V gene encodes CDR1 MGHRA and CDR2 YSYEKL. Trimming shortened V by 0 bases and J by 8 bases, and 22 bases separated the two germline ends. This CDR3 spans 17 amino acids. The chain's CDR3 is CASSQDSLVGQRRGYTF. The CDR3 region has the DNA TGCGCCAGCAGCCAAGACTCCCTTGTCGGGCAACGGAGAGGCTACACCTTC.

The chain uses TRBV11-2 and TRBJ2-7; 8 bases are a match to TRBD1. Germline V CDR1 and CDR2: SGHAT, FQNNGV. Unmatched junction bases numbered 16, after V lost 5 bases and J lost 1 base. This CDR3 comprises 18 residues. The CDR3 sequence: CASSTRESGGLGSYEQYF. CDR3 DNA: TGTGCCAGCAGCACCCGCGAGTCAGGGGGCCTAGGGTCCTACGAGCAGTACTTC.

This chain connects TRBV5-1 to TRBJ1-4; the D gene is possibly TRBD1 (6 bases). Trimming took off 3 bases at V and 6 bases at J, with 15 bases between the two ends. The V gene's germline CDR1 is SGHRS and CDR2 YFSETQ. CDR3 length: 15 amino acids. In nucleotides, the CDR3 is TGCGCCAGCAGCTGGACCCGGGGGCTCGATGAAAAACTGTTTTTT. Its translation: CASSWTRGLDEKLFF.

V gene TRBV9 combines with J gene TRBJ2-2; TRBD2 matches 8 bases. The ends lost 4 bases at V and 5 bases at J; junction bases unmatched: 10. Germline lookup yields CDR1 SGDLS and CDR2 YYNGEE. The length of the CDR3 is 16 residues. The CDR3 coding sequence is TGTGCCAGCAGCCCCGGACTAGCCAGGGGAACCGGGGAGCTGTTTTTT. Its protein is CASSPGLARGTGELFF.

The V gene is TRBV27, the J gene TRBJ2-5, with 8 nucleotides matching TRBD1. The length of the CDR3 is 15 residues. The germline CDR1 and CDR2 sequences are MNHEY and SMNVEV (reference sequence). Trimming took 4 bases from V and 2 from J; bases not matched to a gene: 6. The CDR3: CASSSRQGRQETQYF. The CDR3 DNA reads TGTGCCAGCAGTTCCCGACAGGGGAGGCAAGAGACCCAGTACTTC.

The chain employs TRBV4-1 and TRBJ1-2; D is unresolved. The CDR3 contains 15 residues. CDR1 and CDR2 (germline): MGHRA, YSYEKL. V was trimmed by 0 bases and J by 8 bases, leaving 16 bases between them. CDR3 sequence reads: CASSQDVQARWGYTF. In nucleotides, the CDR3 is TGCGCCAGCAGCCAAGATGTGCAGGCCCGGTGGGGCTACACCTTC.

This clone appeared a single time. V gene TRBV4-1 combines with J gene TRBJ2-7, with D perhaps matching TRBD1 (6 bases). The germline gives CDR1 MGHRA, CDR2 YSYEKL. The CDR3 is made up of 15 amino acids. V lost 3 bases and J 6 bases, leaving 18 bases between the germline ends. The CDR3 loop is CASSHLTGQEVEQYF. CDR3 DNA sequence: TGCGCCAGCAGCCATTTGACAGGTCAAGAGGTCGAGCAGTACTTC.

V usage is TRBV15 and J usage is TRBJ2-2; possibly TRBD1 for D (6 bases). Trimming removed 5 bases from V and 5 bases from J, with 12 bases in between. Germline V gene lookup returns CDR1 LNHNV and CDR2 YYDKDF (reference sequence). The length of the CDR3 is 14 residues. The chain's CDR3 is CATSGDRRTGELFF. As DNA, the CDR3 is TGTGCCACCAGCGGCGACAGGAGAACCGGGGAGCTGTTTTTT.